One sample yielded the 3 T cell receptor beta chains listed below, sequenced in a study of early T cells in non-severe SARS-CoV-2 infection. TCRdb processed the 5' RACE reads anew with MiXCR; each CDR3 protein has one entry. This sample has tens of thousands of distinct CDR3 sequences, with roughly 3.5% found just once. The sample taken for sequencing was whole blood. These receptors all come from an adult who was a healthcare worker with PCR-confirmed SARS-CoV-2 infection or an uninfected control (not recorded which).

This clonotype was detected many times. The V call is TRBV12-3 or TRBV12-4, the J call TRBJ2-5, with a tentative D call TRBD2 (6 bases). Trimming stripped 3 bases from V and 5 bases from J, with 13 bases between. This CDR3 is built from 14 residues. DNA of the CDR3: TGTGCCAGCAGTTTGTCGACTAGTGTCGAGACCCAGTACTTC. Its protein product is CASSLSTSVETQYF.

This clonotype was counted ten times or more. J is TRBJ2-3 and V is TRBV6-5; 9 nucleotides agree with TRBD2. The CDR3 is made up of 15 amino acids. CDR1 MNHEY and CDR2 SVGAGI come from the germline V gene. Germline trimming cut 0 bases from V and 4 bases from J; bases unmatched to any gene: 2. In DNA, the CDR3 is TGTGCCAGCAGTTACTCTTTAGCGGGAGCAGATACGCAGTATTTT. Translating it yields CASSYSLAGADTQYF.

By share, this clonotype counts as medium-sized. The chain uses TRBV7-2 and TRBJ1-1, with D tentatively TRBD1 (5 bases). V lost 1 base and J 0 bases, leaving 12 bases between the germline ends. The CDR3 has 16 residues. Germline V CDR1 and CDR2: SGHTA, FQGNSA. CDR3 sequence: CASSLGAGRLNTEAFF. The CDR3 region has the DNA TGTGCCAGCAGCTTAGGCGCGGGACGTCTGAACACTGAAGCTTTCTTT.